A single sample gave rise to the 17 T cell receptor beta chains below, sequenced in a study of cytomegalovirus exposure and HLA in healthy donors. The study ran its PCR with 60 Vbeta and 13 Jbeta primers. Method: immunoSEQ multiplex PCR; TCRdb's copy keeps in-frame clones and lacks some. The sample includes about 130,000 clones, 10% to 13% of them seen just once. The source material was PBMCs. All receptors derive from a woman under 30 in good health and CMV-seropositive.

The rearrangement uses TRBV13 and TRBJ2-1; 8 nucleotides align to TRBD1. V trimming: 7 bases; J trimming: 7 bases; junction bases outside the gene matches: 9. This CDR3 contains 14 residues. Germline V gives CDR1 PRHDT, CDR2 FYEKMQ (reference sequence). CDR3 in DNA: TGTGCCAGCACCCGCGCAGGGGGCAAGAATGAGCAGTTCTTC. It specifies CASTRAGGKNEQFF.

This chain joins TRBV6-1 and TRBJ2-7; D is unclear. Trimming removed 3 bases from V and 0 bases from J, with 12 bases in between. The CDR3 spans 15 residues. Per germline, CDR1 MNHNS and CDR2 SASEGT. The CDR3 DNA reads TGTGCCAGCAGTGAGGGCGTGGCCAACTCCTACGAGCAGTACTTC. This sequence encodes CASSEGVANSYEQYF.

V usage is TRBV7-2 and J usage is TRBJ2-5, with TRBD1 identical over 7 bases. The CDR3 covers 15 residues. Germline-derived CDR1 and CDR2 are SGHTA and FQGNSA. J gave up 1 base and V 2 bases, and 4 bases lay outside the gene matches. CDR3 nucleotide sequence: TGTGCCAGCAGCTTATTCGGGACAGTCCAAGAGACCCAGTACTTC. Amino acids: CASSLFGTVQETQYF.

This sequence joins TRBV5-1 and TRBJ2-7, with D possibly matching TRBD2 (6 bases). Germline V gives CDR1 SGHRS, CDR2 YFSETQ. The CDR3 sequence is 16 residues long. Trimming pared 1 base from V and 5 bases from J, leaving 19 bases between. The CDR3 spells CASSLSGQRVDNEQYF. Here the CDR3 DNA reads TGCGCCAGCAGCTTGAGCGGTCAGCGGGTAGACAACGAGCAGTACTTC.

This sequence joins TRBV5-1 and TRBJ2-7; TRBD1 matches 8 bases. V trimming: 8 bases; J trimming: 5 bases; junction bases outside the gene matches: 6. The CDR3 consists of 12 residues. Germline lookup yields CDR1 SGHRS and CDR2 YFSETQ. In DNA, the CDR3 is TGCGCCAGGAACAGGGGGAGCAACGAGCAGTACTTC. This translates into CARNRGSNEQYF.

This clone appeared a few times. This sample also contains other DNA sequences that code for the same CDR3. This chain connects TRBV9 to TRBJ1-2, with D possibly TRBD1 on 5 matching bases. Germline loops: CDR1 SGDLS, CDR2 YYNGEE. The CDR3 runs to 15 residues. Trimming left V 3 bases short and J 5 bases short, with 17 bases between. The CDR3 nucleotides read TGTGCCAGCAGCGCTGCAGGGTTTTCCCCTTATGGCTACACCTTC. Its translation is CASSAAGFSPYGYTF. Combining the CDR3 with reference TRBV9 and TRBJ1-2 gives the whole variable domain DSGVTQTPKHLITATGQRVTLRCSPRSGDLSVYWYQQSLDQGLQFLIQYYNGEERAKGNILERFSAQQFPDLHSELNLSSLELGDSALYFCASSAAGFSPYGYTFGSGTRLTVV.

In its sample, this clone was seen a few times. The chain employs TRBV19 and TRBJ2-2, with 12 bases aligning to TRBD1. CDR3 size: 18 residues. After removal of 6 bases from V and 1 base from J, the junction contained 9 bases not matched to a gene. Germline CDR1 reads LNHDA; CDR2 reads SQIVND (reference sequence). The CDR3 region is CASRARDRGLKNTGELFF. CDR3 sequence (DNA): TGTGCCAGTAGAGCGAGGGACAGGGGGCTAAAGAACACCGGGGAGCTGTTTTTT.

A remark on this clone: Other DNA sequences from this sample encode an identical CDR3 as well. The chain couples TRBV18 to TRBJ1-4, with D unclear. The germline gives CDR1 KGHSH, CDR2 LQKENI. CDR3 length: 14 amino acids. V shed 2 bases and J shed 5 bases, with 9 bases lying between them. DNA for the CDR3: TGTGCCAGCTCACCAGGGCAGCCCAATGAAAAACTGTTTTTT. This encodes CASSPGQPNEKLFF.

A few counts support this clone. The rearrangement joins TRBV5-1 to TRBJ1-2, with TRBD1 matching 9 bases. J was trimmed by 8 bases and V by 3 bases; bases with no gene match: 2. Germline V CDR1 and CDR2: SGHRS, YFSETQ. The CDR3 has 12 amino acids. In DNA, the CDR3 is TGCGCCAGCAGCTGGACAGGGGAGGGCTACACCTTC. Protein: CASSWTGEGYTF.

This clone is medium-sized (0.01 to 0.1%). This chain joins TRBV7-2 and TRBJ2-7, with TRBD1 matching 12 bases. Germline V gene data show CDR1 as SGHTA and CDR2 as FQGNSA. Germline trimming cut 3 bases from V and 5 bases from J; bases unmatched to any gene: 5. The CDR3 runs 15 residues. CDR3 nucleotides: TGTGCCAGCAGCTTCTGGGACAGGGGGCAAAACGAGCAGTACTTC. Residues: CASSFWDRGQNEQYF.

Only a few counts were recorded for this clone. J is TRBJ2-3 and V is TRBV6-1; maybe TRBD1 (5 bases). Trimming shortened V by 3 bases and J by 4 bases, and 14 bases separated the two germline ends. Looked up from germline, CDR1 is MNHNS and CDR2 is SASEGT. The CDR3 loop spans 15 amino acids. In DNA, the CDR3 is TGTGCCAGCAGTGACCAGGGTGATCTATCAGATACGCAGTATTTT. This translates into CASSDQGDLSDTQYF.

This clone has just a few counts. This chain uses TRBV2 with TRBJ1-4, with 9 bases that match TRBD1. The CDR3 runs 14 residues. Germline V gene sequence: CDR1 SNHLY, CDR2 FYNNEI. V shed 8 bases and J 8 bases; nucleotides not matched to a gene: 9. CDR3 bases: TGTGCCAGCCGAGAACAGGGGGCGGGGGAAAAACTGTTTTTT. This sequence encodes CASREQGAGEKLFF.

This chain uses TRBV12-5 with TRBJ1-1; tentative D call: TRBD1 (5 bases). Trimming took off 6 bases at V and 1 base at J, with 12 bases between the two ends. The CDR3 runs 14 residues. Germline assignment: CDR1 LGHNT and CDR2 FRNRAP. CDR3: CASGPDMRNTEAFF. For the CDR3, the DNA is TGTGCTAGTGGGCCGGACATGAGGAACACTGAAGCTTTCTTT.

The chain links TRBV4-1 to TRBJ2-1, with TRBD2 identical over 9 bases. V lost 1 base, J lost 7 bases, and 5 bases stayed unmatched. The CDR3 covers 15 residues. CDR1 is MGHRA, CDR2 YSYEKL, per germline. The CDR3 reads CASSQVGLAGNEQFF. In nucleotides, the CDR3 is TGCGCCAGCAGCCAAGTGGGCCTAGCGGGGAATGAGCAGTTCTTC.

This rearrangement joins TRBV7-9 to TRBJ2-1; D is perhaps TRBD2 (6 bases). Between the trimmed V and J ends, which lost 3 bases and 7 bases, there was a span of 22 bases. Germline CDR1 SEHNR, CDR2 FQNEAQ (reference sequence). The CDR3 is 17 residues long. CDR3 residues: CASSFSLVGTSYNEQFF. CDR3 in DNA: TGTGCCAGCAGCTTCTCCTTAGTGGGGACTTCATATAATGAGCAGTTCTTC.

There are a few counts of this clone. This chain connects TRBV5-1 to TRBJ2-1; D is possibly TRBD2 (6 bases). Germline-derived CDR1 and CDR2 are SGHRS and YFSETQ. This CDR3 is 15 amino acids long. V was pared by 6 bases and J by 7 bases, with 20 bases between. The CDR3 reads CASTSRERERNEQFF. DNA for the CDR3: TGCGCCAGCACGTCCCGGGAACGGGAGAGGAATGAGCAGTTCTTC.

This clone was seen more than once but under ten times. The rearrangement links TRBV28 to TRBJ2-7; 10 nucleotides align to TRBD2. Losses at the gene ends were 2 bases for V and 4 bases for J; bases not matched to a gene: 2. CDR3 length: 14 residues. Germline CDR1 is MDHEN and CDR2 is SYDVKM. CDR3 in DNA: TGTGCCAGCAGTTTAGGAGCGGGAGGGTACGAGCAGTACTTC. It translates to CASSLGAGGYEQYF.